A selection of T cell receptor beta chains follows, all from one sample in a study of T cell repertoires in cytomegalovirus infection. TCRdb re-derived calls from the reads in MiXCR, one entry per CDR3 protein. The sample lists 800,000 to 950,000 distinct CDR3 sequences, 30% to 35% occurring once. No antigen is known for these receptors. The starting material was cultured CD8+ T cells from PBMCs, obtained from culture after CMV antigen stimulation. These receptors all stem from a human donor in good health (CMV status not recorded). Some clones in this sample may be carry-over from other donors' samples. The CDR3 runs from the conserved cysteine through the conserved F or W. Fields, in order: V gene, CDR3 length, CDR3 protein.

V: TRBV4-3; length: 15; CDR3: CASSQDGGQGYEQFF
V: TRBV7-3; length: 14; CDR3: CASSWTAMNTEAFF
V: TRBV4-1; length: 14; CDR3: CASSSRIITDTQYF
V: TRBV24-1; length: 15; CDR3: CATSDRGTHTGELFF
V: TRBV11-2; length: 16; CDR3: CASRKGWGSGTDGEFF
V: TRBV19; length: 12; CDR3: CASSHGQSGAFF
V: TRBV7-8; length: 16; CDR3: CASSFPSGGGTDTQYF
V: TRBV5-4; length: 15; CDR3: CASSDPGKIGDEQFF
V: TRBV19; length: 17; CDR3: CASSNRFPAGMEETQYF
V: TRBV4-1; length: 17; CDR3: CASSQTGTGDLTDTQYF
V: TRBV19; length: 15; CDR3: CATSLGTSSYNEQFF
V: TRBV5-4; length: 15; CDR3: CASSLVVAGRDEQFF
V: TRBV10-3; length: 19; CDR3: CTISDDNTWLTGGTGELFF
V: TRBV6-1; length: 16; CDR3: CASSPGQGAGYNEQFF
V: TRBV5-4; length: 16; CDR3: CASSLRAGPDGTEAFF
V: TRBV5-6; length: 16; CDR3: CASSFFYRDSSDTQYF
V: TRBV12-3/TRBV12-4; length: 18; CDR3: CASSPSALEGSSYNEQFF
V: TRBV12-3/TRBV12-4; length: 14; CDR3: CASSLVGVDYEQYF
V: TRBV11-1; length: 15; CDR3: CASSLDRGRDTEAFF
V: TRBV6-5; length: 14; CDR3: CASSYQDTQETQYF
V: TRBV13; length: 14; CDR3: CASSSDRDNYGYTF
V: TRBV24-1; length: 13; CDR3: CATRDRGNYGYTF
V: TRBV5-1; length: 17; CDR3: CASSLNWGREAYNEQFF
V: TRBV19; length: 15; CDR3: CASSTLTDKNTEAFF
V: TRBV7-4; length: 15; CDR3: CASTQGGGMNTEAFF
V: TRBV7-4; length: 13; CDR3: CASSSGRGAGYTF
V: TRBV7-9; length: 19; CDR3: CASSLRLGADQTRTGELFF
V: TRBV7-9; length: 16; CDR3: CASRGQQLSSYNEQFF
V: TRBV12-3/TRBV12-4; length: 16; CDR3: CANSSRQGAAKNIQYF
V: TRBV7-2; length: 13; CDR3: CASSGDRGSEQYF
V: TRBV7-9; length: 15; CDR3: CASADGSGGIDTQYF